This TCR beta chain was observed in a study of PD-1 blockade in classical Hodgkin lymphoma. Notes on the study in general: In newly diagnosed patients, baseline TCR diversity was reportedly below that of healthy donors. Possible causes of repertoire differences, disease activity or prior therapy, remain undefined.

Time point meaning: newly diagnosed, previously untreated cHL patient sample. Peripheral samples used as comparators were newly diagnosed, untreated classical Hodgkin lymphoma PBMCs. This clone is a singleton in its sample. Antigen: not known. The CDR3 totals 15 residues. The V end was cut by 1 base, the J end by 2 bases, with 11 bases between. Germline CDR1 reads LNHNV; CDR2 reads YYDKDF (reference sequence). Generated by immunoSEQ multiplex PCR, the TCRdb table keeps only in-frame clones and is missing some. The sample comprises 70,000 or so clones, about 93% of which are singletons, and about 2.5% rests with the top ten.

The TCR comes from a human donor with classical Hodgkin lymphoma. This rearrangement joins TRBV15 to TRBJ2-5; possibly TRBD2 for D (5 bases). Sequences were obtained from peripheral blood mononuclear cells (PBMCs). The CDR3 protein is CATSRASSWQETQYF. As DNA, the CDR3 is TGTGCCACCAGCAGAGCTTCTAGCTGGCAAGAGACCCAGTACTTC. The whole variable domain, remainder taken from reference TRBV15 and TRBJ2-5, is DAMVIQNPRYQVTQFGKPVTLSCSQTLNHNVMYWYQQKSSQAPKLLFHYYDKDFNNEADTPDNFQSRRPNTSFCFLDIRSPGLGDTAMYLCATSRASSWQETQYFGPGTRLLVL.